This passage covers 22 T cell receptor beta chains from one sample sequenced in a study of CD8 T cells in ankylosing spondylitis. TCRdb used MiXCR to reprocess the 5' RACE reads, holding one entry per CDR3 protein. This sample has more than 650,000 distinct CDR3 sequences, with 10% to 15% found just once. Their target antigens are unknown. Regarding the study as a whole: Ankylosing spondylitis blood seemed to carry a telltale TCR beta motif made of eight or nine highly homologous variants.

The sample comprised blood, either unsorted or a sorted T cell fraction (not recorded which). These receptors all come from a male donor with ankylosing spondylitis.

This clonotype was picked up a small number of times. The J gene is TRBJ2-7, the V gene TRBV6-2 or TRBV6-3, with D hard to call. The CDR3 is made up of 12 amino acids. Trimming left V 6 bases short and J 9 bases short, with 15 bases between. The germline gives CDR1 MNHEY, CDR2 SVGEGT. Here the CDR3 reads CASSWAGMRQYF. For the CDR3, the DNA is TGTGCCAGCAGCTGGGCTGGGATGCGGCAGTACTTC.

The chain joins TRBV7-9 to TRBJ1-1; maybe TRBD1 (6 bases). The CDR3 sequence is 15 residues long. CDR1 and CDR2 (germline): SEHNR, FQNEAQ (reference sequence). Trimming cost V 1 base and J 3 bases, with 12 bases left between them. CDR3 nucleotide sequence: TGTGCCAGCAGCTTAGGAGACAGGCCCCACACTGAAGCTTTCTTT. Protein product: CASSLGDRPHTEAFF.

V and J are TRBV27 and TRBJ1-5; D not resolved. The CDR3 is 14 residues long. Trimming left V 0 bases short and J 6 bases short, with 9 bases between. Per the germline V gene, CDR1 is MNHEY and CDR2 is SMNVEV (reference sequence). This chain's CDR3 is CASSLSGWVQPQHF. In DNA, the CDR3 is TGTGCCAGCAGTTTATCCGGGTGGGTTCAGCCCCAGCATTTT.

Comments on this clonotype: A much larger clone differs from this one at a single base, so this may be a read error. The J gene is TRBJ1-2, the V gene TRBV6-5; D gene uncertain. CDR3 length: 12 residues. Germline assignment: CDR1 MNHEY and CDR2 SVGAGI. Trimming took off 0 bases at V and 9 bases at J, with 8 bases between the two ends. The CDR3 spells CASSYSDSRYTF. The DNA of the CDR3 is TGTGCCAGCAGTTACTCGGATAGCCGCTACACCTTC.

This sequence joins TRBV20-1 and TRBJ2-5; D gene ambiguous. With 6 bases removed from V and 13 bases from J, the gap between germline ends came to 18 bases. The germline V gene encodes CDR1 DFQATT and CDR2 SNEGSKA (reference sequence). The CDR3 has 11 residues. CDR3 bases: TGCAGTGCCCCTAGTGGTAGGGCCACGTACTTC. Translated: CSAPSGRATYF.

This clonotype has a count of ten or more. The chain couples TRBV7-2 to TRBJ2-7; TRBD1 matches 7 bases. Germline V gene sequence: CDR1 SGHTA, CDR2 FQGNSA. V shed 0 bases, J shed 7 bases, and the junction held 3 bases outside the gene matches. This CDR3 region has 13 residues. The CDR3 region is CASSLARGQEQYF. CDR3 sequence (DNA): TGTGCCAGCAGCTTAGCGAGGGGGCAGGAGCAGTACTTC.

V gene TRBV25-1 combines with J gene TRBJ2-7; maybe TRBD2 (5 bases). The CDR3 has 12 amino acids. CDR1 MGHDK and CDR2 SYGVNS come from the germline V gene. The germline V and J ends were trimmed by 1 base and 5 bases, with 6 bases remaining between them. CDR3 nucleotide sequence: TGTGCCAGCAGTGAATTCGGGAACGAGCAGTACTTC. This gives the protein CASSEFGNEQYF.

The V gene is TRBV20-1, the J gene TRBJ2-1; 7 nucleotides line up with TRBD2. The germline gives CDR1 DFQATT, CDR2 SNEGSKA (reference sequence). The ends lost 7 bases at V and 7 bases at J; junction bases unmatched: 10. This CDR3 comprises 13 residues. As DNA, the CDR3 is TGCAGTGTTGTGGCGGGAGTGATGAATGAGCAGTTCTTC. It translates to CSVVAGVMNEQFF.

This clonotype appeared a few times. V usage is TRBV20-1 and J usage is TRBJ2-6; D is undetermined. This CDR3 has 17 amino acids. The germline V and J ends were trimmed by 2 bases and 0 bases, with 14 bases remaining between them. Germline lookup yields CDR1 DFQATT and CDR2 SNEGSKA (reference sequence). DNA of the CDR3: TGCAGTGCTAGACCCCCCGGGTCGCACTCTGGGGCCAACGTCCTGACTTTC. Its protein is CSARPPGSHSGANVLTF.

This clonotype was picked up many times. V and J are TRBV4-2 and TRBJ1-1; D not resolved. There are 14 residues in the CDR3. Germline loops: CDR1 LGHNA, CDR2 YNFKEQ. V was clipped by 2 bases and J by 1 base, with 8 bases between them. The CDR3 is CASSQPHGNTEAFF. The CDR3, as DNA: TGTGCCAGCAGCCAACCACACGGGAACACTGAAGCTTTCTTT.

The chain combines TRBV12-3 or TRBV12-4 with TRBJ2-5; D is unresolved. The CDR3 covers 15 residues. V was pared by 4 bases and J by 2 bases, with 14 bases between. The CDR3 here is CASSSPLNGQETQYF. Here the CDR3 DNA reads TGTGCCAGCAGTTCCCCCCTGAACGGACAAGAGACCCAGTACTTC.

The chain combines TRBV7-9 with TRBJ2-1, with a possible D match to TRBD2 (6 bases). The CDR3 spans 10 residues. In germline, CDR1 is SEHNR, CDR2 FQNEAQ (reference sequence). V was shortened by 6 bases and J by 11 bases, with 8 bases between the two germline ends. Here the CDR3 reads CASSGGKQFF. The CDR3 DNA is TGTGCCAGCAGTGGGGGGAAGCAGTTCTTC.

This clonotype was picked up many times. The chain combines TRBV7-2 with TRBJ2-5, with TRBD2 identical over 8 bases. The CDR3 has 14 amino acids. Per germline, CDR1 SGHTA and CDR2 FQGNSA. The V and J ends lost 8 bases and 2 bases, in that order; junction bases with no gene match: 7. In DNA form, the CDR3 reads TGTGCCAGCGGGGCGCGCGGGGGGCAAGAGACCCAGTACTTC. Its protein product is CASGARGGQETQYF.

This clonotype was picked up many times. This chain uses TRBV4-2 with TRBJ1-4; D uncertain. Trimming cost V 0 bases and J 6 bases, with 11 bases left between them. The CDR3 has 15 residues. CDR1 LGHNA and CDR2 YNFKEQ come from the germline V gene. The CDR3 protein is CASSQELTVDEKLFF. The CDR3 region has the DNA TGTGCCAGCAGCCAAGAGTTGACTGTGGATGAAAAACTGTTTTTT.

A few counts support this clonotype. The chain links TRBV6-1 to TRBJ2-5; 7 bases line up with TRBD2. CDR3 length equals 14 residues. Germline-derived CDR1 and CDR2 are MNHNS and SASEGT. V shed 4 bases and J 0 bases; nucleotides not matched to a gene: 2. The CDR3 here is CASSVAGDQETQYF. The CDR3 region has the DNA TGTGCCAGCAGTGTGGCGGGAGACCAAGAGACCCAGTACTTC.

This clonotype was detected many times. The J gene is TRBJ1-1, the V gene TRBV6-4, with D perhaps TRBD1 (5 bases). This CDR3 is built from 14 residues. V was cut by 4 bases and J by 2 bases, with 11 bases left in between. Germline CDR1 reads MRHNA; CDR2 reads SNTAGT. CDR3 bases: TGTGCCAGCAGTGCTCGGGGGGGAAACACTGAAGCTTTCTTT. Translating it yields CASSARGGNTEAFF.

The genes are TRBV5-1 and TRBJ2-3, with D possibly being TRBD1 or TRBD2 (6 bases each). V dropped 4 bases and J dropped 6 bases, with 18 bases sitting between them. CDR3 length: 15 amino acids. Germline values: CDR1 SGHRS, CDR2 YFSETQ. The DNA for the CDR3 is TGCGCCAGCAGCCCCCCGGGGGCGCGTTTGGATACGCAGTATTTT. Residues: CASSPPGARLDTQYF.

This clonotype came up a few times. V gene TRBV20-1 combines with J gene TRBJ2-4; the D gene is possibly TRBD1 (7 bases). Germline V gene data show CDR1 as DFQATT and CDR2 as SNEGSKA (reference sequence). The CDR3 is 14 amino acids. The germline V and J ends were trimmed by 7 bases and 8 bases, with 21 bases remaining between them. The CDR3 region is CSVARAARGDIQYF. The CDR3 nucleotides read TGCAGTGTCGCCCGGGCAGCCAGGGGGGACATTCAGTACTTC.

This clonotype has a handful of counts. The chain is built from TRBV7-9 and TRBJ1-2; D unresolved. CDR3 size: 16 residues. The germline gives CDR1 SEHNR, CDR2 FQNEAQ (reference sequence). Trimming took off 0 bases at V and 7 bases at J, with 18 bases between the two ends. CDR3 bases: TGTGCCAGCAGCTTAGCGCGGTCAGGTCCTGAAATTGGCTACACCTTC. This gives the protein CASSLARSGPEIGYTF.

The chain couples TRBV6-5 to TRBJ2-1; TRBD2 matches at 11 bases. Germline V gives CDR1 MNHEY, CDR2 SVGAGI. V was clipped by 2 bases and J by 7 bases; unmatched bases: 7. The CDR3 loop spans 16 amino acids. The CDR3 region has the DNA TGTGCCAGCAGTTACAGGGTGAGGACTAGCGGGAATGAGCAGTTCTTC. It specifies CASSYRVRTSGNEQFF.

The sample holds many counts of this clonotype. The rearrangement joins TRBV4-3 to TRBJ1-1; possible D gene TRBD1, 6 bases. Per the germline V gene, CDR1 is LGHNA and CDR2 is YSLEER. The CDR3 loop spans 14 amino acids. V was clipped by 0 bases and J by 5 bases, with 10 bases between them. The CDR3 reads CASSQDGTYTEAFF. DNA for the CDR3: TGCGCCAGCAGCCAAGATGGGACATATACTGAAGCTTTCTTT.

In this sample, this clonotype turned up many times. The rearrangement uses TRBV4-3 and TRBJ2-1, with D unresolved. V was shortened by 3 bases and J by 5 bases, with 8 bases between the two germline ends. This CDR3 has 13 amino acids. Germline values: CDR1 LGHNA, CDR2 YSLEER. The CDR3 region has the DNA TGCGCCAGCAGCCAGGCCGGAAACAATGAGCAGTTCTTC. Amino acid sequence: CASSQAGNNEQFF.